A selection of T cell receptor beta chains follows, all from one sample in a study of T cells in Graves' hyperthyroidism and ophthalmopathy. MiXCR, run by TCRdb on the multiplex PCR reads, gives a single entry per CDR3 protein. The sample holds 400,000 to 450,000 distinct CDR3 sequences; over 12% are singletons and the top ten take 13%. The source material was blood. These receptors were obtained from a man aged 18-30 years with Graves' ophthalmopathy. Both conserved end residues are part of each CDR3. A D gene is named only where the DNA matches it firmly. Rows give clone size only sometimes, using once, few, many, or a class for an expanded clone.

d_call	v_call	j_call	clone_size	cdr3_nt	cdr3_aa
TRBD1	TRBV5-1	TRBJ1-2	many	TGCGCCAGCAGCTGGGGACAGGGGGCCTTACCCCACTATGGCTACACCTTC	CASSWGQGALPHYGYTF
.	TRBV2	TRBJ2-5	many	TGTGCCAGCAGGCGCTACGGGCAGACCCAGTACTTC	CASRRYGQTQYF
TRBD1	TRBV30	TRBJ2-6	.	TGTGCCTCCCACCGGGACAGGGGGGGGCGTGGGGCCAACGTCCTGACTTTC	CASHRDRGGRGANVLTF
.	TRBV19	TRBJ2-7	.	TGTGCCAGTAGGACGCGGTCTTCGGGGGAGCAGTACTTC	CASRTRSSGEQYF
.	TRBV11-2	TRBJ2-3	many	TGTGCCAGCAGCTCCGTGCAGGGTGCAGATACGCAGTATTTT	CASSSVQGADTQYF
TRBD1	TRBV29-1	TRBJ2-3	many	TGCAGCGTGACAGGGTCGAAGTTTCCTACAGATACGCAGTATTTT	CSVTGSKFPTDTQYF
.	TRBV19	TRBJ1-2	.	TGTGCCAGTAGCTTCCGGGAGGATCTAAACTATGGCTACACCTTC	CASSFREDLNYGYTF
TRBD1	TRBV25-1	TRBJ2-1	.	TGTGCCAGCAGTGGGGGACAGGGTGATTACGAGCAGTTCTTC	CASSGGQGDYEQFF
TRBD1	TRBV6-4	TRBJ2-1	once	TGTGCCAGCAGTGAAACCAGGGGGCAGGAGCAGTTCTTC	CASSETRGQEQFF
TRBD1	TRBV2	TRBJ2-6	few	TGTGCCAGCAAGAGGGGGCAAGGGGCCAACGTCCTGACTTTC	CASKRGQGANVLTF
.	TRBV3-1	TRBJ2-5	many	TGTGCCAGCAGCCTAACCCGGGGAGAAGAGACCCAGTACTTC	CASSLTRGEETQYF
.	TRBV20-1	TRBJ1-3	many	TGCAGTGCTAGCTCAGGGTTCGCGGGAGGAAACACCATATATTTT	CSASSGFAGGNTIYF
.	TRBV20-1	TRBJ2-3	many	TGCAGTGCTAGCGAAACTGCCACAGATACGCAGTATTTT	CSASETATDTQYF
TRBD1	TRBV27	TRBJ1-4	few	TGTGCCAGCAGTTTAGCTGCAACAGGGGGGATATTTGAAAAACTGTTTTTT	CASSLAATGGIFEKLFF
TRBD1	TRBV3-1	TRBJ2-3	.	TGTGCCAGCAGCCCTTGGACAGGGGGCACAGATACGCAGTATTTT	CASSPWTGGTDTQYF
.	TRBV20-1	TRBJ1-1	many	TGCAGTGCTAGAGATAGGTTGCGAGGCACTGAAGCTTTCTTT	CSARDRLRGTEAFF
TRBD1	TRBV30	TRBJ1-2	many	TGTGCCTGGAGCCTTACGACAGGGGGCGCCTATGGCTACACCTTC	CAWSLTTGGAYGYTF
.	TRBV7-3	TRBJ1-1	.	TGTGCCAGCAGCTTAAGGCCCACCTTAGTGGGTGGGAGGGGTGAAGCTTTCTTT	CASSLRPTLVGGRGEAFF
.	TRBV10-3	TRBJ2-7	.	TGTGCCATCAGTGTCAGGGACCGAGGCGAGCAGTACTTC	CAISVRDRGEQYF
TRBD1	TRBV3-1	TRBJ1-2	many	TGTGCCAGCAGCCAAGGGGACAGGGGGAACGGCTACACCTTC	CASSQGDRGNGYTF
TRBD2	TRBV2	TRBJ2-3	many	TGTGCCAGCAGTGGGATGAGGACTAGCGGTAGCACAGATACGCAGTATTTT	CASSGMRTSGSTDTQYF
.	TRBV3-1	TRBJ2-7	many	TGTGCCAGCAGCCAGGCCCCAACGGAGCAGTACTTC	CASSQAPTEQYF
.	TRBV24-1	TRBJ1-2	many	TGTGCCACCCGGGGGGAGGTTGACTATGGCTACACCTTC	CATRGEVDYGYTF
.	TRBV6-1	TRBJ1-5	many	TGTGCCAGCAGGGGAGCAGGGGACCAGCCCCAGCATTTT	CASRGAGDQPQHF
.	TRBV18	TRBJ1-1	many	TGTGCCAGCTCACCAGGGAACACTGAAGCTTTCTTT	CASSPGNTEAFF
.	TRBV7-2	TRBJ2-3	few	TGTGCCAGCAGCCGACGGGACTTTACTAGCACAGATACGCAGTATTTT	CASSRRDFTSTDTQYF
TRBD1	TRBV25-1	TRBJ1-2	many	TGTGCCAGCAGTGAATGGGACAGCTCTAACTATGGCTACACCTTC	CASSEWDSSNYGYTF
.	TRBV7-9	TRBJ1-1	many	TGTGCCAGCAGCACTGAGGCTGAAGCTTTCTTT	CASSTEAEAFF
.	TRBV30	TRBJ1-4	.	TGTGCCTGGAACTACAGGGCACTTGAGGAAAAACTGTTTTTT	CAWNYRALEEKLFF
TRBD1	TRBV20-1	TRBJ1-3	many	TGCAGTGCTAGCAAAGGGGGCGGTGGAAACACCATATATTTT	CSASKGGGGNTIYF
.	TRBV7-9	TRBJ2-7	many	TGTGCCAGCAGCTTAGCGGAGTGGACAACCGAGCAGTACTTC	CASSLAEWTTEQYF
TRBD1	TRBV2	TRBJ1-4	many	TGTGCCAGCAGGAGGGGGCTCGGAGAAAAACTGTTTTTT	CASRRGLGEKLFF
TRBD2	TRBV20-1	TRBJ2-7	many	TGCAGTGCTAGTCGGCGGGAGGGCCTCTCCTACGAGCAGTACTTC	CSASRREGLSYEQYF
TRBD1	TRBV5-5	TRBJ1-2	many	TGTGCCAGCAGCTTGCAAGACAGGGGGCAAGGCTATGGCTACACCTTC	CASSLQDRGQGYGYTF
.	TRBV11-2	TRBJ2-7	.	TGTGCCAGCAGCTTAGATAGCCAGATTAGCTCCTACGAGCAGTACTTC	CASSLDSQISSYEQYF
.	TRBV6-4	TRBJ2-3	many	TGTGCCAGCAGTGGGTCACAGGGACCCACAGATACGCAGTATTTT	CASSGSQGPTDTQYF
TRBD1	TRBV29-1	TRBJ2-3	.	TGCAGCGTTGGAGCGGGGACAGGGGTAGATACGCAGTATTTT	CSVGAGTGVDTQYF
.	TRBV7-9	TRBJ1-1	many	TGTGCCAGCAGCTCTGGAAGTGAAGCTTTCTTT	CASSSGSEAFF
TRBD2	TRBV12-3/TRBV12-4	TRBJ2-7	many	TGTGCCAGCAGTTCCGCTGCGGGGGTCAGGAACTTC	CASSSAAGVRNF
TRBD1	TRBV6-1	TRBJ2-2	many	TGTGCCAGCAGTTCTAGCTTCTCCCTGACAGGGTGGGAAACTGGGGAGCTGTTTTTT	CASSSSFSLTGWETGELFF
.	TRBV7-9	TRBJ1-6	many	TGTGCCAGCAGCTTAGAGGGGTTCAATTCACCCCTCCACTTT	CASSLEGFNSPLHF
.	TRBV20-1	TRBJ2-3	few	TGCAGCCCCCGGAGTGGCGGGATCACAGATACGCAGTATTTT	CSPRSGGITDTQYF
.	TRBV11-3	TRBJ1-6	many	TGTGCCAGCAGCTTACAGGAGGACAATTCACCCCTCCACTTT	CASSLQEDNSPLHF
TRBD2	TRBV4-1	TRBJ2-7	.	TGCGCCAGCAGCCCTTTGGGGGTACTAGCGGTCTCCTACGAGCAGTACTTC	CASSPLGVLAVSYEQYF
.	TRBV5-6	TRBJ2-1	many	TGTGCCAGCAGCTTGGAGCCGCTTGCTGAGCAGTTCTTC	CASSLEPLAEQFF
.	TRBV14	TRBJ2-3	many	TGTGCCAGCAGCCAAGAGGGCGGCACAGATACGCAGTATTTT	CASSQEGGTDTQYF
.	TRBV7-2	TRBJ1-1	.	TGTGCCAGCAGCTTAAGGGGAGGGAGGGAAGCTTTCTTT	CASSLRGGREAFF
.	TRBV20-1	TRBJ2-3	.	TGCAGTGCCCGACTTTCAGATACGCAGTATTTT	CSARLSDTQYF
.	TRBV20-1	TRBJ1-1	few	TGCAGTCCAGAGGGGAACACTGAAGCTTTCTTT	CSPEGNTEAFF